What follows are 29 T cell receptor beta chains derived from one specimen sequenced in a study of T cell responses to AZD1222 COVID-19 vaccine. Assay: immunoSEQ multiplex PCR; the TCRdb copy retains only in-frame clones and omits some. The repertoire consists of tens of thousands of clones, with roughly 85% occurring once and the leading ten covering around 3%. Specimen: peripheral blood, collected on day 0 of AZD1222 vaccination. Every receptor here comes from an adult in good health.

The chain links TRBV27 to TRBJ2-5, with D possibly being TRBD1 or TRBD2 (6 bases each). V lost 1 base, J lost 2 bases, and 14 bases lay in between. Germline V CDR1 and CDR2: MNHEY, SMNVEV (reference sequence). The CDR3 is 16 amino acids. Written as DNA, the CDR3 is TGTGCCAGCAGTTTATTTGGGAAGGGGGGTCAAGAGACCCAGTACTTC. Amino acid sequence: CASSLFGKGGQETQYF.

This chain joins TRBV7-6 and TRBJ1-1; D is undetermined. The germline V gene has CDR1 SGHVS and CDR2 FNYEAQ. The CDR3 is made up of 13 amino acids. Trimming removed 1 base at V and 6 bases at J, with 9 bases between. The CDR3 nucleotides are TGTGCCAGCAGCTTAGACGGTTATGCTGAAGCTTTCTTT. Its protein is CASSLDGYAEAFF.

This sequence joins TRBV6-4 and TRBJ1-2; 7 positions match TRBD1. CDR1 and CDR2 (germline): MRHNA, SNTAGT. This CDR3 has 14 amino acids. The junction had 5 bases not matched to a gene; V was cut back by 3 bases and J by 4 bases. The CDR3 DNA is TGTGCCAGCAGTGAGAGGACAGGAGTCTATGGCTACACCTTC. Its protein product is CASSERTGVYGYTF.

The genes are TRBV6-2 or TRBV6-3 and TRBJ1-3, with TRBD1 as a possible D gene (5 bases). Germline V lookup: CDR1 MNHEY, CDR2 SVGEGT. Trimming shortened V by 7 bases and J by 0 bases, and 10 bases separated the two germline ends. CDR3 size: 14 residues. The CDR3: CASTPDISGNTIYF. CDR3 in DNA: TGTGCCAGCACCCCGGACATCTCTGGAAACACCATATATTTT.

The V gene is TRBV6-5, the J gene TRBJ2-1; 7 nucleotides align to TRBD2. The CDR3 runs 14 residues. The junction had 2 bases not matched to a gene; V was cut back by 6 bases and J by 0 bases. Germline V lookup: CDR1 MNHEY, CDR2 SVGAGI. The CDR3 loop is CASSRGSSYNEQFF. In nucleotides, the CDR3 is TGTGCCAGCAGCCGCGGGAGCTCCTACAATGAGCAGTTCTTC.

The DNA for the CDR3 is TGCAGCGTCCAAGAGGCAAAGGGGGGCTACACCTTC. It is translated as CSVQEAKGGYTF. This chain connects TRBV29-1 to TRBJ1-2; a weak D match, TRBD1 (5 bases). In germline, CDR1 is SQVTM, CDR2 ANQGSEA. Trimming shortened V by 6 bases and J by 8 bases, and 16 bases separated the two germline ends. The CDR3 is 12 amino acids.

This chain links TRBV23-1 with TRBJ1-3; D might be TRBD1 (5 bases). TRBV23-1 is classed as an ORF, of uncertain function. Between the trimmed V and J ends, which lost 8 bases and 0 bases, there was a span of 20 bases. The CDR3 is 17 amino acids. The CDR3 protein is CASRHGADEGSGNTIYF. The CDR3 nucleotides are TGCGCCAGCCGGCACGGGGCGGATGAGGGCTCTGGAAACACCATATATTTT.

The CDR3, as DNA: TGTGCCAGCACTAGCCGGGACCCTTCCTACAATGAGCAGTTCTTC. Translating it yields CASTSRDPSYNEQFF. The V gene is TRBV5-4, the J gene TRBJ2-1, with D perhaps TRBD1 or TRBD2 (5 bases each). The CDR3 runs to 15 residues. V shed 6 bases and J shed 1 base, with 14 bases lying between them. Germline-derived CDR1 and CDR2 are SGHNT and YYREEE (reference sequence).

The rearrangement joins TRBV10-3 to TRBJ2-3, with 10 bases aligning to TRBD2. The CDR3 consists of 18 residues. The V segment lost 3 bases and the J segment 2 bases; nucleotides outside the gene matches: 11. Looked up from germline, CDR1 is ENHRY and CDR2 is SYGVKD. Here the CDR3 reads CAISDLSGGARYTDTQYF. Here the CDR3 DNA reads TGTGCCATCAGTGATTTAAGCGGGGGGGCTCGTTACACAGATACGCAGTATTTT.

The genes are TRBV6-2 or TRBV6-3 and TRBJ1-6; D unresolved. Trimming left V 2 bases short and J 0 bases short, with 8 bases between. The CDR3 has 16 residues. The V gene's germline CDR1 is MNHEY and CDR2 SVGEGT. The CDR3 sequence is CASSYRKSSYNSPLHF. The CDR3 DNA follows: TGTGCCAGCAGTTACAGGAAGAGCTCCTATAATTCACCCCTCCACTTT.

This clone was seen a handful of times. The rearrangement links TRBV27 to TRBJ2-7, with no clear D. The ends were cut back, 7 bases at V and 5 bases at J, with 15 bases in the middle. Germline-derived CDR1 and CDR2 are MNHEY and SMNVEV (reference sequence). This CDR3 contains 13 residues. This chain's CDR3 is CASKDTGRHEQYF. DNA of the CDR3: TGTGCCAGCAAAGACACGGGCAGACACGAGCAGTACTTC.

The J gene is TRBJ2-7, the V gene TRBV6-5, with D perhaps matching TRBD1 or TRBD2 (5 bases each). V lost 0 bases, J lost 3 bases, and 15 bases lay in between. Germline V gene data show CDR1 as MNHEY and CDR2 as SVGAGI. The CDR3 extends over 16 amino acids. CDR3 in DNA: TGTGCCAGCAGTTACTCAAACCGGGACCTATACTACGAGCAGTACTTC. Its translation: CASSYSNRDLYYEQYF.

The chain combines TRBV6-5 with TRBJ2-7; D could derive from TRBD1 or TRBD2 (5 bases each). The CDR3 runs 13 residues. V shed 7 bases and J shed 4 bases, with 14 bases lying between them. CDR1 and CDR2 from the germline V gene are MNHEY and SVGAGI. CDR3 in DNA: TGTGCCAGCAATCTAGGGACGGGTTACGAGCAGTACTTC. Amino acid sequence: CASNLGTGYEQYF.

This clone was observed a handful of times. The genes are TRBV7-9 and TRBJ1-5; D possibly corresponds to TRBD1 (5 bases). The CDR3 sequence is 17 residues long. Trimming removed 4 bases from V and 1 base from J, with 17 bases in between. Per the germline V gene, CDR1 is SEHNR and CDR2 is FQNEAQ (reference sequence). As DNA, the CDR3 is TGTGCCAGCAGCTCGAGAGGGGCTGGTAACAGCAATCAGCCCCAGCATTTT. It codes for CASSSRGAGNSNQPQHF.

In its sample, this clone was seen once. V gene TRBV2 combines with J gene TRBJ1-5, with D possibly TRBD1 on 6 matching bases. The CDR3 has 13 residues. Trimming removed 7 bases at V and 5 bases at J, with 12 bases between. Germline-derived CDR1 and CDR2 are SNHLY and FYNNEI. The CDR3 region is CASTRTEDQPQHF. CDR3 coding DNA: TGTGCCAGCACTAGGACAGAAGATCAGCCCCAGCATTTT.

The genes are TRBV30 and TRBJ1-1; TRBD1 might be the D (5 bases). The V end was cut by 4 bases, the J end by 3 bases, with 12 bases between. Germline V gene lookup returns CDR1 GTSNPN and CDR2 SVGIG (reference sequence). This CDR3 spans 13 amino acids. In DNA form, the CDR3 reads TGTGCCTGGACAGGGAGAGTAGACACTGAAGCTTTCTTT. Translating it yields CAWTGRVDTEAFF.

In its sample, this clone was seen a few times. The CDR3 nucleotides are TGCGCCAGCAGTGAGTCGCCTAGTTCAGATACGCAGTATTTT. Translating gives CASSESPSSDTQYF. The J gene is TRBJ2-3, the V gene TRBV10-1; D ambiguous. The V end lost 0 bases, the J end lost 4 bases, and 8 bases lay between the germline ends. Germline V gene sequence: CDR1 WNHNN, CDR2 SYGVQD (reference sequence). This CDR3 contains 14 residues.

This clone appeared once. V and J are TRBV5-8 and TRBJ1-2; D perhaps matches TRBD1 (6 bases). This CDR3 is 19 amino acids long. Trimming pared 4 bases from V and 1 base from J, leaving 26 bases between. Germline CDR1 reads SGHTS; CDR2 reads YDEGEE. The CDR3 region has the DNA TGTGCCAGCAGCGGACGGCCGGGGGCAATCTCAGACCGTAACTATGGCTACACCTTC. Amino acid sequence: CASSGRPGAISDRNYGYTF.

The V call is TRBV5-8, the J call TRBJ2-3; D call uncertain. Germline-derived CDR1 and CDR2 are SGHTS and YDEGEE. The ends were cut back, 1 base at V and 2 bases at J, with 11 bases in the middle. The CDR3 sequence is 15 residues long. CDR3 sequence reads: CASSLSRVPTDTQYF. CDR3 nucleotides: TGTGCCAGCAGCTTGAGTCGGGTGCCCACAGATACGCAGTATTTT.

There are a few counts of this clone. The J gene is TRBJ1-2, the V gene TRBV4-2; TRBD1 matches at 12 bases. V dropped 3 bases and J dropped 5; count of bases not matched to a gene: 7. Germline V lookup: CDR1 LGHNA, CDR2 YNFKEQ. The CDR3 runs 16 residues. The CDR3 protein is CASSHALGQGAYGYTF. For the CDR3, the DNA is TGTGCCAGCAGCCACGCGCTGGGACAGGGGGCTTATGGCTACACCTTC.

The chain couples TRBV7-2 to TRBJ2-5, with 7 bases identical to TRBD2. The germline gives CDR1 SGHTA, CDR2 FQGNSA. V shed 5 bases, J shed 2 bases, and the junction held 2 bases outside the gene matches. The CDR3 contains 13 residues. This chain's CDR3 is CASSQRGQETQYF. The CDR3 DNA sequence: TGTGCCAGCAGCCAGCGGGGTCAAGAGACCCAGTACTTC.

The rearrangement links TRBV9 to TRBJ2-7; D call uncertain. With 0 bases removed from V and 2 bases from J, the gap between germline ends came to 6 bases. CDR1 is SGDLS, CDR2 YYNGEE, per germline. The CDR3 loop spans 13 amino acids. CDR3 amino acids: CASSVGLAYEQYF. In DNA, the CDR3 is TGTGCCAGCAGCGTAGGGCTAGCCTACGAGCAGTACTTC.

The V gene is TRBV7-2, the J gene TRBJ2-2, with D possibly TRBD1 on 5 matching bases. This CDR3 region has 13 residues. Trimming removed 5 bases at V and 7 bases at J, with 11 bases between. Per the germline V gene, CDR1 is SGHTA and CDR2 is FQGNSA. The CDR3 is CASSLGASGELFF. Written as DNA, the CDR3 is TGTGCCAGCAGCCTAGGGGCTAGCGGGGAGCTGTTTTTT. Drawing the rest from reference TRBV7-2 and TRBJ2-2, the complete variable domain is GAGVSQSPSNKVTEKGKDVELRCDPISGHTALYWYRQSLGQGLEFLIYFQGNSAPDKSGLPSDRFSAERTGGSVSTLTIQRTQQEDSAVYLCASSLGASGELFFGEGSRLTVL.

The chain has TRBV11-2 and TRBJ2-6; 12 bases agree with TRBD1. The trim removed 4 bases at V and 2 bases at J, leaving 9 bases unmatched. Germline lookup yields CDR1 SGHAT and CDR2 FQNNGV. CDR3 length: 19 residues. Written as DNA, the CDR3 is TGTGCCAGCAGCTCCGCCCGAGGGACAGGGGGCACTGGGGCCAACGTCCTGACTTTC. Translating gives CASSSARGTGGTGANVLTF.

The chain links TRBV11-2 to TRBJ2-5; D is unresolved. CDR1 is SGHAT and CDR2 is FQNNGV in the germline V gene. The V and J ends lost 8 bases and 4 bases respectively, with 11 bases between them. The CDR3 runs to 12 residues. Here the CDR3 reads CASSLDAETQYF. The CDR3 DNA follows: TGTGCCAGCTCCTTAGATGCAGAGACCCAGTACTTC.

Only a few counts were recorded for this clone. The chain uses TRBV3-1 (or the pseudogene TRBV3-2) and TRBJ2-2; TRBD1 agrees at 8 bases. Germline CDR1 reads LGHDT; CDR2 reads YNNKEL (reference sequence). CDR3 size: 15 residues. The V segment lost 4 bases and the J segment 6 bases; nucleotides outside the gene matches: 7. The CDR3 protein is CASSPNPGGSGELFF. Written as DNA, the CDR3 is TGTGCCAGCAGCCCGAACCCAGGGGGCTCCGGGGAGCTGTTTTTT.

CDR3 coding DNA: TGCGCCAGCAGCTTGAGTCAGGTGAACACTGAAGCTTTCTTT. Its protein product is CASSLSQVNTEAFF. V and J are TRBV5-1 and TRBJ1-1; D not resolved. Germline V gene sequence: CDR1 SGHRS, CDR2 YFSETQ. CDR3 length: 14 residues. V was cut by 1 base and J by 0 bases, with 7 bases left in between.

V usage is TRBV12-2 and J usage is TRBJ2-2; the listed D gene, TRBD2, was not tested against the DNA. TRBV12-2 is a pseudogene locus. This CDR3 comprises 14 residues. CDR3 nucleotides: TGTGCAAGTCGCGGGGACTTGAACACCGGGGAGCTGTTTTTT. Translating it yields CASRGDLNTGELFF.

V gene TRBV2 combines with J gene TRBJ1-5; D uncertain. This CDR3 is 15 amino acids long. Germline V gene sequence: CDR1 SNHLY, CDR2 FYNNEI. With 0 bases removed from V and 6 bases from J, the gap between germline ends came to 12 bases. CDR3 protein: CASSEAEGYGQPQHF. The DNA of the CDR3 is TGTGCCAGCAGTGAAGCTGAAGGGTACGGTCAGCCCCAGCATTTT.